This T cell receptor (beta chain) was captured in a study of cytomegalovirus exposure and HLA in healthy donors. Study details: Among some 400 genotyped donors, about 80% fell in the Caucasian-associated ancestry cluster. Whole-study findings and limits: TCR beta sequences reportedly predicted the HLA-A and HLA-B alleles of most subjects accurately. Analyzed later, most CMV-associated TCR beta chains appeared HLA-restricted.

The CDR3 contains 19 residues. With 2 bases clipped from V and 2 bases from J, the junction kept 14 bases outside the gene matches. Germline CDR1 and CDR2: MDHEN and SYDVKM. Researchers ran the PCR with 60 Vbeta and 13 Jbeta primers. Clones were read by immunoSEQ multiplex PCR, and TCRdb kept only the in-frame ones, dropping some. The sample consists of around 120,000 clones, roughly four fifths of them appearing once. Comment on this clone: Its specificity is not known.

This TCR derives from a woman aged 40 to 50 in good health and CMV-seronegative. The sample was PBMCs. The chain couples TRBV28 to TRBJ2-5, with 10 bases aligning to TRBD2. The CDR3 spells CASSLLLAGVGAGQETQYF. The CDR3 nucleotides read TGTGCCAGCAGTTTACTCCTAGCGGGAGTGGGCGCTGGGCAAGAGACCCAGTACTTC.